This T cell receptor (beta chain) was recovered during a study of read filtering for tumor transcriptome and immune sequencing. Regarding the study as a whole: RNA-seq captured clonotypes less deeply and reliably than IR-seq.

The library was built from 400 ng RNA with molecular barcoded adaptors for alpha/delta and beta/gamma chains. One entry per CDR3 protein results from TCRdb running MiXCR on the reads. The sample comprises some 120,000 distinct CDR3 sequences, approximately 13% of which are singletons, and 9.5% to 12% rests with the top ten. The ends were cut back, 5 bases at V and 4 bases at J, with 18 bases in the middle. CDR1 is ENHRY and CDR2 is SYGVKD in the germline V gene. This CDR3 has 17 residues. Every patient had bone marrow sampled while the disease was active. The table lists this clonotype with many counts. Its antigen is unidentified.

The rearrangement uses TRBV10-3 and TRBJ2-6; D perhaps matches TRBD1 (6 bases). Sequenced sample: a population of CD138-negative cells sorted from bone marrow. The TCR sequence derives from a donor aged 40 or older with multiple myeloma. The CDR3 loop reads CAISRGHTPLGANVLTF. For the CDR3, the DNA is TGTGCCATCAGTAGGGGACACACACCCCTCGGGGCCAACGTCCTGACTTTC.